This T cell receptor (beta chain) was captured by sequencing in a study of T cells in Graves' hyperthyroidism and ophthalmopathy. Findings of the study overall: A model using 13 V-J features told ophthalmopathy apart from stable hyperthyroidism. Ophthalmopathy was identified by the model a median roughly 6.5 months ahead of onset.

The study defined stable Graves' hyperthyroidism as no ophthalmopathy progression within 18 months. Regarding this clonotype: Its antigen is as yet unknown.

RNA transcripts were the template for amplifying TCR beta CDR3 regions. The study used the HTBI primer set for a first-round RT-PCR of the TCR CDR3. TCRdb used MiXCR to reprocess the multiplex PCR reads, holding one entry per CDR3 protein. The data contain some 98,000 distinct CDR3 sequences, approximately 39% of them singletons. The sequenced material came from peripheral blood or thyroid tissue (not recorded which). The receptor comes from a woman under 40 with Graves' hyperthyroidism.

In nucleotides, the CDR3 is TGCAGCGTTGGACGCTGGAGCTATGGCTACACCTTC. Translation gives CSVGRWSYGYTF. The chain is built from TRBV29-1 and TRBJ1-2; no clear D gene. The V end was cut by 4 bases, the J end by 4 bases, with 10 bases between. From germline, CDR1 is SQVTM and CDR2 ANQGSEA. This CDR3 has 12 amino acids. The whole variable domain, filled in from reference TRBV29-1 and TRBJ1-2, reads SAVISQKPSRDICQRGTSLTIQCQVDSQVTMMFWYRQQPGQSLTLIATANQGSEATYESGFVIDKFPISRPNLTFSTLTVSNMSPEDSSIYLCSVGRWSYGYTFGSGTRLTVV.